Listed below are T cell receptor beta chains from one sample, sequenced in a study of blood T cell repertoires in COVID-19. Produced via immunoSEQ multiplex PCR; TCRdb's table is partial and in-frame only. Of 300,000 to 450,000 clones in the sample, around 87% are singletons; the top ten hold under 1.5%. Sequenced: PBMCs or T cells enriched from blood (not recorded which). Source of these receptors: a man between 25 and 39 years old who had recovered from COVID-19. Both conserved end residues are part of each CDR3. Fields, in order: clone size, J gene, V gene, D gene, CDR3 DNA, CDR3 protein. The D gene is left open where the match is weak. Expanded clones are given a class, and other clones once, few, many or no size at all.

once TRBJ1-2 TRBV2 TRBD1 TGTGCCAAAGAGGACAGGGGAAAGGACTATGGCTACACCTTC CAKEDRGKDYGYTF
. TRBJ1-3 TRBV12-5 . TGTGCTAGTGGTTTGGTCGGGGGCTCTGGAAACACCATATATTTT CASGLVGGSGNTIYF
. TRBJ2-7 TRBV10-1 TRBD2 TGCGCCAGCAGTTCGAGCGGGGGGGCAGGTGAGCAGTACTTC CASSSSGGAGEQYF
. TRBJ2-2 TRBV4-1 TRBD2 TGCGCCAGCAGCCAAGATCGGATACTAGCGGGGGTTGCGAACACCGGGGAGCTGTTTTTT CASSQDRILAGVANTGELFF
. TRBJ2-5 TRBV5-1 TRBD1 TGCGCCAGCAGGTACCGGGACAGGGGTCCGCAAGAGACCCAGTACTTC CASRYRDRGPQETQYF
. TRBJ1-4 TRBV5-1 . TGCGCCAGCAGCTTGTACACCGCAACTAATGAAAAACTGTTTTTT CASSLYTATNEKLFF
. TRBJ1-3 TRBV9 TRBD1 TGTGCCAGCAGCGTAACAACAGGGGGCTCTGGAAACACCATATATTTT CASSVTTGGSGNTIYF
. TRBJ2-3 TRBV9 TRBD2 TGTGCCAGCAGCGTTGGGACTAGCGGGATCACAGATACGCAGTATTTT CASSVGTSGITDTQYF
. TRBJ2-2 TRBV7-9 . TGTGCCAGCAGCTTAGAGGGAAGGACTAAAGCCGGGGAGCTGTTTTTT CASSLEGRTKAGELFF
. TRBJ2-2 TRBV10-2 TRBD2 TGCGCCAGCACCCAAGGGCTAGCGGGTCACCGGGATACCGGGGAGCTGTTTTTT CASTQGLAGHRDTGELFF
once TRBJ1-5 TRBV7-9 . TGTGCCAGCAGCTCGGGGATTTATAGCAATCAGCCCCAGCATTTT CASSSGIYSNQPQHF
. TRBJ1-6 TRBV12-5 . TGTGCTAGTGGTTTGGTACTCGGGGGGGATTCACCCCTCCACTTT CASGLVLGGDSPLHF
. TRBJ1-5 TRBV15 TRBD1 TGTGCCACCAGCAGAGGACAGGGCGGGAGCAATCAGCCCCAGCATTTT CATSRGQGGSNQPQHF
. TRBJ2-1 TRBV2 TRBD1 TGTGCCAGCAGACCGGACAGGGGGGAAGCCAATGAGCAGTTCTTC CASRPDRGEANEQFF
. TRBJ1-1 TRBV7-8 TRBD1 TGTGCCAGCCGGACAGGGGTGAACACTGAAGCTTTCTTT CASRTGVNTEAFF
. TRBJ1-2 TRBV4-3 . TGCGCCAGCAGCCAAACTTTGGGGCAGCCGACCTATGGCTACACCTTC CASSQTLGQPTYGYTF
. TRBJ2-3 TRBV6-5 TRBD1 TGTGCCAGCCGAGGGACAGGGGGAGACACAGATACGCAGTATTTT CASRGTGGDTDTQYF
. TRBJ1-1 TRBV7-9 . TGTGCCAGCAGTGCAAACATGAACACTGAAGCTTTCTTT CASSANMNTEAFF
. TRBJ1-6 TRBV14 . TGTGCCAGCAGCCAAGATTCCAGGAACTATAATTCACCCCTCCACTTT CASSQDSRNYNSPLHF
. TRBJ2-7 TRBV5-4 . TGTGCCAGCAGCCTTTCCAGCTCCTACGAGCAGTACTTC CASSLSSSYEQYF
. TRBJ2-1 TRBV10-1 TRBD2 TGCGCCAGCAGTGAGTCTGTCCGGACTAGCGGGGAAATACGACCCTACAATGAGCAGTTCTTC CASSESVRTSGEIRPYNEQFF
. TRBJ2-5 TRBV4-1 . TGCGCCAGCAGCCTCGTGGGGACAAAACAAGAGACCCAGTACTTC CASSLVGTKQETQYF
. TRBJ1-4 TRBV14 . TGTGCCAGCAGCATACGGACAGCTATGGGAGAAAAACTGTTTTTT CASSIRTAMGEKLFF
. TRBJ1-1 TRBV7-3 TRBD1 TGTGCCAGCAGCTTAAAATGGACAGGGGACGAAAACACTGAAGCTTTCTTT CASSLKWTGDENTEAFF
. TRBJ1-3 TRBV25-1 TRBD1 TGTGCCAGCAGTGAGGGACAGATCGGCAACACCATATATTTT CASSEGQIGNTIYF
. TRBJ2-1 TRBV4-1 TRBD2 TGCGCCAGCAGCCAAGCCAGACTAGCGGGGGGGTCGGGCAATGAGCAGTTCTTC CASSQARLAGGSGNEQFF
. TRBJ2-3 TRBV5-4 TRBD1 TGTGCCAGCAGCCCCGGGACAGGGGGTGACACAGATACGCAGTATTTT CASSPGTGGDTDTQYF
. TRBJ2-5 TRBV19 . TGTGCCAGTAGTAACCAGGCCACAGAGACCCAGTACTTC CASSNQATETQYF
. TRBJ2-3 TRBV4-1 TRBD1 TGCGCCAGCAGCGGACAGGGGGATGTAGATACGCAGTATTTT CASSGQGDVDTQYF
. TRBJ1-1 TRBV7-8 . TGTGCCAGTAGCTTAACGGGGGACCCGGGGATGGCTTTCTTT CASSLTGDPGMAFF
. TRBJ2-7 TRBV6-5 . TGTGCCAGCAGTACGGGCCCGGGGGGCTGGGGGCAGTACTTC CASSTGPGGWGQYF
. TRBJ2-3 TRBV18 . TGTGCCAGCTCACCCGCTTTACACACAGATACGCAGTATTTT CASSPALHTDTQYF
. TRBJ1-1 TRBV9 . TGTGCCAGCAGCGTAGACCCCGGGGGCACTGAAGCTTTCTTT CASSVDPGGTEAFF
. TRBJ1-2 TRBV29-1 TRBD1 TGCAGCGGACAGGGAGGCTATGGCTACACCTTC CSGQGGYGYTF
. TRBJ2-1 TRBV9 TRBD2 TGTGCCAGCAGCGTAGGGGACAGCGGGGGGTTTTACAATGAGCAGTTCTTC CASSVGDSGGFYNEQFF
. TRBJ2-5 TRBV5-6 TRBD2 TGTGCCAGCAGCTTAGGGACTAAGGCTCCGACCCAGTACTTC CASSLGTKAPTQYF
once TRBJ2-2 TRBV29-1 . TGCAGCGTCACGGGGAGTGGCAGAAAGAACACCGGGGAGCTGTTTTTT CSVTGSGRKNTGELFF
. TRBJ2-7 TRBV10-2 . TGCGCCAGCAGCGAGAATACCTACGAGCAGTACTTC CASSENTYEQYF
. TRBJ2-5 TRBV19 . TGTGCCAGTAGTATAAGAACAGGAGCCCCGGGAGAGACCCAGTACTTC CASSIRTGAPGETQYF
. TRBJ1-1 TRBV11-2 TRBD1 TGTGCCAGCAGCCCCTTGGGGACAGGGACCACTGAAGCTTTCTTT CASSPLGTGTTEAFF
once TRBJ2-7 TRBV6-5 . TGTGCCAGCAGTACAGGGTCCTACGAGCAGTACTTC CASSTGSYEQYF
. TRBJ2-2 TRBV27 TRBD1 TGTGCCAGCAGTGGGGGACAGTGGGCCGGGGAGCTGTTTTTT CASSGGQWAGELFF
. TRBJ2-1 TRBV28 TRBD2 TGTGCCAGCAGTTCCGGGACTAGCGATCCCAATGAGCAGTTCTTC CASSSGTSDPNEQFF
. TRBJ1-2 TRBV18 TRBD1 TGTGCCAGCTCACGGGACAGGGATGGCTACACCTTC CASSRDRDGYTF
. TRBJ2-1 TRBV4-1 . TGCGCCAGCAGCCCTCAGGGGCGAGAAGCCTACAATGAGCAGTTCTTC CASSPQGREAYNEQFF
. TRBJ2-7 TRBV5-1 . TGCGCCAGCAGCTTCCGGGGGACTGACGAGCAGTACTTC CASSFRGTDEQYF
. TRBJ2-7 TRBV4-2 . TGTGCCAGCAGCCAAGCATGGGGAGGGGGGGCGTACGAGCAGTACTTC CASSQAWGGGAYEQYF
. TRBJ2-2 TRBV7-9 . TGTGCCAGCAGCTTAGATCCCCGGTTGACCGGGGAGCTGTTTTTT CASSLDPRLTGELFF
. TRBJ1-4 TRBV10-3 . TGTGCCACCAAGGCCGGGTTGAATGGAAAACTGTTTTTT CATKAGLNGKLFF
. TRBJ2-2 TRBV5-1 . TGCGCCAGCAGCTTGACGGCCGGGGAGCTGTTTTTT CASSLTAGELFF
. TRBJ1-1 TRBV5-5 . TGTGCCAGCAGCTTGAAGGGGGCTGAAGCTTTCTTT CASSLKGAEAFF
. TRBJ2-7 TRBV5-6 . TGTGCCAGCAGCTTGGCGTCCGCGGGGTTTACCTACGAGCAGTACTTC CASSLASAGFTYEQYF
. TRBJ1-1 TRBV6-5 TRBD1 TGTGCCAGCAAGGGACAGGCGTTCACTGAAGCTTTCTTT CASKGQAFTEAFF
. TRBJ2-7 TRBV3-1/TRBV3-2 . TGTGCCAGCAGCCAAGTTTCTCAGGGCTTCTCCTACGAGCAGTACTTC CASSQVSQGFSYEQYF
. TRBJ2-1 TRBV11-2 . TGTGCCAGCAGCTTAGAGGCCTCCTACAATGAGCAGTTCTTC CASSLEASYNEQFF
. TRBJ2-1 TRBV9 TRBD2 TGTGCCAGCAGCGTAGTTCTAGCGGGGGAGAACTACAATGAGCAGTTCTTC CASSVVLAGENYNEQFF
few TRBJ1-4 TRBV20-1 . TGCAGTGCTAGTCACGGAGTGCTTGAAAAACTGTTTTTT CSASHGVLEKLFF
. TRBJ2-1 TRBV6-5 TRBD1 TGTGCGAGCCGGGGACAGCAGAGCTCCTACAATGAGCAGTTCTTC CASRGQQSSYNEQFF
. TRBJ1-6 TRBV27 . TGTGCCAGCAGCCAAAGCGGCCCGGATTTCAGCTCCTATAATTCACCCCTCCACTTT CASSQSGPDFSSYNSPLHF